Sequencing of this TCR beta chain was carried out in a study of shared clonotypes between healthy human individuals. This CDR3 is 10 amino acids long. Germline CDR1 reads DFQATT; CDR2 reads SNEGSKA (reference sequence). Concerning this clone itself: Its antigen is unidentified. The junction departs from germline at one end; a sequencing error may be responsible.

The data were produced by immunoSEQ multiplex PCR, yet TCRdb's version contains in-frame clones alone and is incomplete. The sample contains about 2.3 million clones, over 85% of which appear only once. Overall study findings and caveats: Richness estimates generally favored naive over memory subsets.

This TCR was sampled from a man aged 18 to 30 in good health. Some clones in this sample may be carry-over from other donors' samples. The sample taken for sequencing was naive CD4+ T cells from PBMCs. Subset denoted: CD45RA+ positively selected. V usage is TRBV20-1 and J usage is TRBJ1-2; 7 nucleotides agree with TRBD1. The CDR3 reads CSAREPGQSF. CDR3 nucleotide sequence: TGCAGTGCTCGGGAACCGGGACAGAGCTTC.